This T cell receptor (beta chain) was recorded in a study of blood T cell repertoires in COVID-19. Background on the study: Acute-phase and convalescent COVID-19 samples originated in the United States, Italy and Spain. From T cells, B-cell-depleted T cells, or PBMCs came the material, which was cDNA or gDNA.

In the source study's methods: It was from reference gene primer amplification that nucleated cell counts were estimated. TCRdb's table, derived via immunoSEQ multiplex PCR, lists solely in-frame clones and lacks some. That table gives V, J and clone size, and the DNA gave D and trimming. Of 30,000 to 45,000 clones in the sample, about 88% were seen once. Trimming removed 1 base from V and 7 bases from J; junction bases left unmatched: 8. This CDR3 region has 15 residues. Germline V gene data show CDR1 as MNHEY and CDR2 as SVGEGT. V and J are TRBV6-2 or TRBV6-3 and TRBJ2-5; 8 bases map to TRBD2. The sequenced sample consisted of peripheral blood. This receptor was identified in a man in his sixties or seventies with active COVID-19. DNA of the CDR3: TGTGCCAGCAGTTACTTTTCGGGGGGGCCTGGGACCCAGTACTTC. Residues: CASSYFSGGPGTQYF.